These 28 T cell receptor beta chains were all obtained from the same sample, sequenced in a study of T cells expressing NK-cell markers. With the 5' RACE reads reprocessed, TCRdb shows one record per CDR3 protein and no DNA. This table lists about 460,000 distinct CDR3 sequences. The sequencing sample was made of blood T cells: a sorted CD56 or NKG2C T cell subset, CD4+ or CD8+ T cells, or bulk PBMC T cells (not recorded which). These receptors all stem from a woman between 50 and 59 years old in good health.

The J gene is TRBJ2-1, the V gene TRBV5-1; TCRdb gives TRBD2 as the D gene, but with no DNA this cannot be confirmed. Looked up from germline, CDR1 is SGHRS and CDR2 is YFSETQ. The CDR3 spans 20 residues. CDR3 sequence: CASSLGGLAKFGAFYNEQFF.

V is TRBV24-1 and J is TRBJ2-1; TCRdb's D call, TRBD1, is unchecked because there is no DNA. This CDR3 region has 14 residues. Looked up from germline, CDR1 is KGHDR and CDR2 is SFDVKD. CDR3 residues: CAVGAFSIGNEQFF.

The gene calls are TRBV5-1 and TRBJ2-1. The CDR3 totals 12 residues. The germline gives CDR1 SGHRS, CDR2 YFSETQ. The CDR3 protein is CASSLERSKQFF.

CDR3 protein: CASTPKTGGTGELFF. The rearrangement links TRBV6-1 to TRBJ2-2; TCRdb picks TRBD1, but there is no DNA to check that call. The CDR3 sequence is 15 residues long. Germline CDR1 MNHNS, CDR2 SASEGT.

This chain joins TRBV7-9 and TRBJ2-1; there is no DNA to check the TCRdb D call of TRBD1. There are 17 residues in the CDR3. CDR1 and CDR2 (germline): SEHNR, FQNEAQ (reference sequence). The CDR3 loop is CASSPQVGGGSYNEQFF.

The chain joins TRBV12-3 or TRBV12-4 to TRBJ1-4; the D gene TCRdb calls, TRBD1, cannot be checked with no DNA. This CDR3 has 15 amino acids. The CDR3 sequence is CASSLGDSLNEKLFF.

The chain links TRBV4-1 to TRBJ2-6; the TCRdb call, TRBD1, lacks DNA for checking. The germline CDR1 and CDR2 sequences are MGHRA and YSYEKL. CDR3 length equals 17 residues. CDR3 amino acids: CASSQRAGDPGANVLTF.

The J gene is TRBJ2-3, the V gene TRBV5-1; the TRBD2 assignment by TCRdb is unverifiable without DNA. Germline V CDR1 and CDR2: SGHRS, YFSETQ. The length of the CDR3 is 17 residues. The CDR3 sequence is CASSQHAAGGPPYTQYF.

The chain couples TRBV18 to TRBJ2-1; checking the TCRdb D call of TRBD1 is not possible without DNA. This CDR3 has 13 amino acids. The germline gives CDR1 KGHSH, CDR2 LQKENI. This CDR3 reads CASSPLPGDGQFF.

This rearrangement joins TRBV5-1 to TRBJ2-1; TCRdb names TRBD2, which stays unverified in the absence of DNA. The CDR3 is 17 amino acids. Looked up from germline, CDR1 is SGHRS and CDR2 is YFSETQ. CDR3: CASSLTSGRAQYNEQFF. Using reference TRBV5-1 and TRBJ2-1 for the parts outside the CDR3, the full variable domain is KAGVTQTPRYLIKTRGQQVTLSCSPISGHRSVSWYQQTPGQGLQFLFEYFSETQRNKGNFPGRFSGRQFSNSRSEMNVSTLELGDSALYLCASSLTSGRAQYNEQFFGPGTRLTVL.

V and J are TRBV28 and TRBJ2-1. The CDR3 is made up of 13 amino acids. Germline V lookup: CDR1 MDHEN, CDR2 SYDVKM. The CDR3 reads CASSTTDKQEQFF.

The chain joins TRBV5-1 to TRBJ2-1. The CDR3 length is 13 residues. Germline-derived CDR1 and CDR2 are SGHRS and YFSETQ. The CDR3: CASSLGSEHEQFF.

This chain uses TRBV6-4 with TRBJ2-1; TCRdb gives TRBD2 as the D gene, but with no DNA this cannot be confirmed. The CDR3 spans 14 residues. Germline V CDR1 and CDR2: MRHNA, SNTAGT. The CDR3 loop reads CASSLAGKKYEQFF.

J is TRBJ2-1 and V is TRBV11-2; TCRdb picks TRBD2, but there is no DNA to check that call. Per the germline V gene, CDR1 is SGHAT and CDR2 is FQNNGV. The CDR3 has 16 residues. CDR3 sequence: CASSLARLAGYNEQFF. Full variable domain (remainder filled in from reference TRBV11-2 and TRBJ2-1): EAGVAQSPRYKIIEKRQSVAFWCNPISGHATLYWYQQILGQGPKLLIQFQNNGVVDDSQLPKDRFSAERLKGVDSTLKIQPAKLEDSAVYLCASSLARLAGYNEQFFGPGTRLTVL.

This rearrangement joins TRBV9 to TRBJ2-2; the D call from TCRdb, TRBD2, cannot be confirmed without DNA. Per germline, CDR1 SGDLS and CDR2 YYNGEE. The CDR3 runs to 16 residues. CDR3: CASSVGLAGQGGELFF.

The chain recombines TRBV2 with TRBJ2-1; TCRdb gives TRBD2 as the D gene, but with no DNA this cannot be confirmed. Germline V lookup: CDR1 SNHLY, CDR2 FYNNEI. The CDR3 consists of 17 residues. CDR3 residues: CASSSRSGPRSYNEQFF.

The chain recombines TRBV11-3 with TRBJ2-7; there is no DNA to check the TCRdb D call of TRBD2. This CDR3 has 15 residues. Germline loops: CDR1 SGHNT, CDR2 YENEEA. CDR3 residues: CASSLRKGYTYEQYF.

The chain has TRBV11-3 and TRBJ2-1; TCRdb returns TRBD2, unconfirmable since there is no DNA. This CDR3 spans 13 amino acids. The germline V gene encodes CDR1 SGHNT and CDR2 YENEEA. CDR3 residues: CASSRILANEQFF.

The rearrangement joins TRBV4-2 to TRBJ2-2; TCRdb names TRBD2, which stays unverified in the absence of DNA. The length of the CDR3 is 15 residues. The V gene's germline CDR1 is LGHNA and CDR2 YNFKEQ. CDR3 region: CASSQVRLGTGELFF.

The chain is built from TRBV10-2 and TRBJ1-2. The CDR3 consists of 15 residues. CDR1 and CDR2 (germline): WSHSY, SAAADI. CDR3 protein: CASSESGGRMNGYTF.

This chain links TRBV12-3 or TRBV12-4 with TRBJ2-5; lacking DNA, the TRBD2 call made by TCRdb goes unchecked. The CDR3 consists of 14 residues. The CDR3 sequence: CASSRDLAGKTQYF.

The gene calls are TRBV7-8 and TRBJ2-3; TCRdb's assignment of TRBD2 cannot be checked, as there is no DNA. The CDR3 spans 17 residues. Germline V lookup: CDR1 SGHVS, CDR2 FQNEAQ. The chain's CDR3 is CASSPSRGGRAPDTQYF.

The V gene is TRBV10-2, the J gene TRBJ1-1. The CDR3 extends over 13 amino acids. The germline V gene has CDR1 WSHSY and CDR2 SAAADI. The CDR3 is CASRGLRVQEAFF.

The chain combines TRBV5-1 with TRBJ2-5; TCRdb reports TRBD2, a call that lacks DNA to check it against. Germline values: CDR1 SGHRS, CDR2 YFSETQ. This CDR3 is 14 amino acids long. This chain's CDR3 is CASSHAKEWQTQYF.

V usage is TRBV6-5 and J usage is TRBJ1-5; without DNA, the TCRdb call of TRBD1 cannot be checked. This CDR3 comprises 15 residues. Germline V gene data show CDR1 as MNHEY and CDR2 as SVGAGI. The CDR3: CASSPGRYSNQPQHF.

The chain recombines TRBV5-1 with TRBJ1-1; TCRdb selects TRBD1, and the lack of DNA leaves this call unchecked. Germline V gene lookup returns CDR1 SGHRS and CDR2 YFSETQ. This CDR3 contains 16 residues. CDR3 protein: CASTQANPGTPNEAFF.

The chain combines TRBV5-5 with TRBJ1-2; lacking DNA, the TRBD1 call made by TCRdb goes unchecked. Germline CDR1 reads SGHKS; CDR2 reads YYEKEE (reference sequence). This CDR3 contains 18 residues. CDR3 sequence reads: CASSLTGENTLADYGYTF.

The chain has TRBV20-1 and TRBJ2-3; TCRdb proposes TRBD2, but this gene call is untestable without DNA. CDR3 length equals 17 residues. The germline V gene encodes CDR1 DFQATT and CDR2 SNEGSKA (reference sequence). This chain's CDR3 is CSARGAGGQTSTDTQYF.